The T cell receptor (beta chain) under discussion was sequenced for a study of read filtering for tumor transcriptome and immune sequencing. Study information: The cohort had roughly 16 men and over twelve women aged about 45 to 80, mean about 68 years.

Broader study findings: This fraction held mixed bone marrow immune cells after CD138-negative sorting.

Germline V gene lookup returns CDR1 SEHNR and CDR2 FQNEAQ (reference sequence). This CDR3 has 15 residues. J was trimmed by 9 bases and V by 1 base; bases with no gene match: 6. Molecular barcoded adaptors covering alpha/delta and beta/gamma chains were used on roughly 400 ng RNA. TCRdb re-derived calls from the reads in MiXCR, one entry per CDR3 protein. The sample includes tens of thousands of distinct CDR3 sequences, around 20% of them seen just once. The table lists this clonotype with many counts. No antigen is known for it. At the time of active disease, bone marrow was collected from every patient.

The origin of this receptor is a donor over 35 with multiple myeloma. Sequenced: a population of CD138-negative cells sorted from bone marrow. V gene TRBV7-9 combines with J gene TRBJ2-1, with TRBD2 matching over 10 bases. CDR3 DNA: TGTGCCAGCAGCTTAGTGGCTAGCGGGAGTATTGAGCAGTTCTTC. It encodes CASSLVASGSIEQFF.